This is a list of T cell receptor beta chains from one sample in a study of cytomegalovirus exposure and HLA in healthy donors. Clones were sequenced by immunoSEQ multiplex PCR, and TCRdb holds only the in-frame ones, with some missing. Of roughly 100,000 clones listed, 70% to 80% are singletons. The sample consisted of PBMCs. The receptors stem from a female donor in good health and CMV-seronegative. The CDR3 runs from the conserved cysteine through the conserved F or W. Each record gives: J gene, V gene, clone size, CDR3 length, D gene, CDR3 protein, CDR3 DNA. The D gene is left open where the match is weak. A clone size is listed for some rows: how often the clone was seen (once, few, many), or a class if it is expanded.

J gene: TRBJ2-3; V gene: TRBV27; clone size: once; CDR3 length: 14; D gene: -; CDR3 protein: CAIKAGWSTDTQYF; CDR3 DNA: TGTGCCATTAAGGCGGGATGGAGCACAGATACGCAGTATTTT
J gene: TRBJ2-3; V gene: TRBV15; clone size: -; CDR3 length: 19; D gene: TRBD1; CDR3 protein: CATSGRTGGTGALSDTQYF; CDR3 DNA: TGTGCCACCAGCGGCCGGACAGGGGGCACGGGGGCCCTTTCAGATACGCAGTATTTT
J gene: TRBJ2-7; V gene: TRBV21-1; clone size: -; CDR3 length: 18; D gene: -; CDR3 protein: CASSKPIRLAGSSYEQYF; CDR3 DNA: TGTGCCAGCAGCAAACCTATTAGACTAGCGGGCTCCTCCTACGAGCAGTACTTC
J gene: TRBJ2-5; V gene: TRBV6-5; clone size: -; CDR3 length: 13; D gene: TRBD1; CDR3 protein: CASKRTGKETQYF; CDR3 DNA: TGTGCCAGCAAGAGGACAGGGAAAGAGACCCAGTACTTC
J gene: TRBJ2-7; V gene: TRBV7-2; clone size: -; CDR3 length: 13; D gene: TRBD1; CDR3 protein: CASSLDRGGEQYF; CDR3 DNA: TGTGCCAGCAGCTTGGACAGGGGTGGCGAGCAGTACTTC
J gene: TRBJ2-2; V gene: TRBV29-1; clone size: once; CDR3 length: 17; D gene: TRBD1; CDR3 protein: CSATGQFEIANTGELFF; CDR3 DNA: TGCAGCGCGACGGGACAGTTTGAAATAGCTAACACCGGGGAGCTGTTTTTT
J gene: TRBJ1-1; V gene: TRBV19; clone size: -; CDR3 length: 14; D gene: -; CDR3 protein: CASTAGFMFTEAFF; CDR3 DNA: TGTGCCAGTACCGCAGGGTTTATGTTCACTGAAGCTTTCTTT
J gene: TRBJ2-2; V gene: TRBV6-5; clone size: -; CDR3 length: 12; D gene: -; CDR3 protein: CASRLDVGELFF; CDR3 DNA: TGTGCCAGCAGACTAGATGTCGGGGAGCTGTTTTTT
J gene: TRBJ1-2; V gene: TRBV7-2; clone size: -; CDR3 length: 12; D gene: -; CDR3 protein: CASSLETDGYTF; CDR3 DNA: TGTGCCAGCAGCTTAGAAACGGATGGCTACACCTTC
J gene: TRBJ2-1; V gene: TRBV28; clone size: -; CDR3 length: 15; D gene: TRBD2; CDR3 protein: CASSPRLAGVGEQFF; CDR3 DNA: TGTGCCAGCAGCCCCCGACTAGCGGGAGTCGGTGAGCAGTTCTTC
J gene: TRBJ2-2; V gene: TRBV2; clone size: once; CDR3 length: 16; D gene: TRBD2; CDR3 protein: CASSQDSGSLSGELFF; CDR3 DNA: TGTGCCAGCAGCCAGGACAGCGGGAGCCTATCCGGGGAGCTGTTTTTT
J gene: TRBJ1-5; V gene: TRBV18; clone size: once; CDR3 length: 16; D gene: TRBD1; CDR3 protein: CASSPQLDRGGQPQHF; CDR3 DNA: TGTGCCAGCTCACCACAACTTGACAGGGGAGGTCAGCCCCAGCATTTT
J gene: TRBJ2-3; V gene: TRBV5-4; clone size: -; CDR3 length: 16; D gene: -; CDR3 protein: CASSFPSAPSTDTQYF; CDR3 DNA: TGTGCCAGCAGCTTCCCTAGCGCCCCTAGCACAGATACGCAGTATTTT
J gene: TRBJ1-4; V gene: TRBV4-3; clone size: -; CDR3 length: 15; D gene: -; CDR3 protein: CASRSTQGPNEKLFF; CDR3 DNA: TGCGCCAGCAGATCTACCCAGGGGCCTAATGAAAAACTGTTTTTT
J gene: TRBJ1-3; V gene: TRBV12-5; clone size: -; CDR3 length: 14; D gene: TRBD1; CDR3 protein: CASGLQGAGNTIYF; CDR3 DNA: TGTGCTAGTGGTTTGCAGGGGGCGGGAAACACCATATATTTT
J gene: TRBJ2-2; V gene: TRBV2; clone size: many; CDR3 length: 15; D gene: -; CDR3 protein: CASSAGEVSPGELFF; CDR3 DNA: TGTGCCAGCAGTGCGGGGGAGGTGTCTCCCGGGGAGCTGTTTTTT
J gene: TRBJ1-3; V gene: TRBV28; clone size: -; CDR3 length: 16; D gene: TRBD1; CDR3 protein: CASSLFYRGAGNTIYF; CDR3 DNA: TGTGCCAGCAGTTTATTTTACAGGGGAGCAGGAAACACCATATATTTT
J gene: TRBJ2-1; V gene: TRBV6-6; clone size: few; CDR3 length: 15; D gene: TRBD2; CDR3 protein: CASSPGTSGFNEQFF; CDR3 DNA: TGTGCCAGCAGTCCAGGGACTAGTGGGTTCAATGAGCAGTTCTTC
J gene: TRBJ1-1; V gene: TRBV5-8; clone size: -; CDR3 length: 14; D gene: TRBD1; CDR3 protein: CASSFGQGGLRAFF; CDR3 DNA: TGTGCCAGCAGCTTCGGACAGGGAGGGCTGAGAGCTTTCTTT
J gene: TRBJ2-7; V gene: TRBV6-1; clone size: -; CDR3 length: 11; D gene: -; CDR3 protein: CASRRPYEQYF; CDR3 DNA: TGTGCCAGCAGGCGTCCCTACGAGCAGTACTTC
J gene: TRBJ2-1; V gene: TRBV6-4; clone size: -; CDR3 length: 15; D gene: -; CDR3 protein: CASSDSVAVHNEQFF; CDR3 DNA: TGTGCCAGCAGTGACTCCGTAGCGGTCCACAATGAGCAGTTCTTC
J gene: TRBJ1-1; V gene: TRBV7-3; clone size: -; CDR3 length: 17; D gene: TRBD1; CDR3 protein: CASSPSGGTGVRTEAFF; CDR3 DNA: TGTGCCAGCAGCCCCTCGGGCGGGACAGGGGTTCGGACTGAAGCTTTCTTT
J gene: TRBJ2-1; V gene: TRBV13; clone size: few; CDR3 length: 13; D gene: -; CDR3 protein: CASSRGRDTEQFF; CDR3 DNA: TGTGCCAGCAGCCGGGGAAGGGACACTGAGCAGTTCTTC
J gene: TRBJ2-7; V gene: TRBV4-1; clone size: few; CDR3 length: 17; D gene: -; CDR3 protein: CASSHPLEGVRTYEQYF; CDR3 DNA: TGCGCCAGCAGCCACCCCCTCGAGGGGGTAAGGACGTACGAGCAGTACTTC
J gene: TRBJ1-2; V gene: TRBV29-1; clone size: few; CDR3 length: 14; D gene: TRBD1; CDR3 protein: CSVQRTGGGYGYTF; CDR3 DNA: TGCAGCGTCCAAAGGACAGGGGGCGGCTATGGCTACACCTTC
J gene: TRBJ1-5; V gene: TRBV6-5; clone size: -; CDR3 length: 14; D gene: TRBD1; CDR3 protein: CASSVTGGGQPQHF; CDR3 DNA: TGTGCCAGCAGCGTAACAGGGGGCGGTCAGCCCCAGCATTTT
J gene: TRBJ2-5; V gene: TRBV6-5; clone size: -; CDR3 length: 15; D gene: TRBD1; CDR3 protein: CASSSPGQGMETQYF; CDR3 DNA: TGTGCCAGCAGTTCACCGGGACAGGGGATGGAGACCCAGTACTTC
J gene: TRBJ1-3; V gene: TRBV11-2; clone size: -; CDR3 length: 16; D gene: -; CDR3 protein: CASSSGGPSTGNTIYF; CDR3 DNA: TGTGCCAGCAGCTCCGGGGGTCCGAGTACGGGAAACACCATATATTTT
J gene: TRBJ2-7; V gene: TRBV7-2; clone size: -; CDR3 length: 11; D gene: -; CDR3 protein: CASSFRGEQYF; CDR3 DNA: TGTGCCAGCAGCTTCAGGGGCGAGCAGTACTTC
J gene: TRBJ2-3; V gene: TRBV10-1; clone size: -; CDR3 length: 13; D gene: -; CDR3 protein: CASRGIRVDTQYF; CDR3 DNA: TGCGCCAGCAGGGGAATCAGGGTGGATACGCAGTATTTT
J gene: TRBJ2-5; V gene: TRBV6-5; clone size: once; CDR3 length: 15; D gene: TRBD2; CDR3 protein: CASSYSAGGGETQYF; CDR3 DNA: TGTGCCAGCAGTTACTCAGCGGGAGGGGGGGAGACCCAGTACTTC
J gene: TRBJ2-7; V gene: TRBV27; clone size: -; CDR3 length: 15; D gene: TRBD1; CDR3 protein: CASSFHRGIPYEQYF; CDR3 DNA: TGTGCCAGCAGCTTTCACAGGGGTATTCCCTACGAGCAGTACTTC
J gene: TRBJ2-7; V gene: TRBV6-4; clone size: -; CDR3 length: 13; D gene: TRBD2; CDR3 protein: CASSKREGGEQYF; CDR3 DNA: TGTGCCAGCAGTAAGCGGGAGGGCGGCGAGCAGTACTTC
J gene: TRBJ2-7; V gene: TRBV5-1; clone size: -; CDR3 length: 16; D gene: -; CDR3 protein: CASSLVPSPPTYEQYF; CDR3 DNA: TGCGCCAGCAGCTTGGTACCTAGTCCCCCTACCTACGAGCAGTACTTC
J gene: TRBJ2-1; V gene: TRBV5-6; clone size: once; CDR3 length: 14; D gene: TRBD2; CDR3 protein: CASSLAGGAAEQFF; CDR3 DNA: TGTGCCAGCAGCTTGGCGGGGGGGGCCGCTGAGCAGTTCTTC
J gene: TRBJ1-1; V gene: TRBV11-2; clone size: -; CDR3 length: 15; D gene: -; CDR3 protein: CASRPTTGKNTEAFF; CDR3 DNA: TGTGCCAGCAGACCCACAACAGGGAAGAACACTGAAGCTTTCTTT
J gene: TRBJ1-4; V gene: TRBV7-9; clone size: -; CDR3 length: 13; D gene: -; CDR3 protein: CASSLRQDEKLFF; CDR3 DNA: TGTGCCAGCAGCTTAAGACAGGATGAAAAACTGTTTTTT
J gene: TRBJ2-7; V gene: TRBV5-1; clone size: -; CDR3 length: 15; D gene: TRBD2; CDR3 protein: CASSSLAGGPHEQYF; CDR3 DNA: TGCGCCAGCAGCTCGTTAGCGGGGGGGCCCCACGAGCAGTACTTC
J gene: TRBJ2-1; V gene: TRBV11-3; clone size: once; CDR3 length: 12; D gene: -; CDR3 protein: CASSSQYNEQFF; CDR3 DNA: TGTGCCAGCAGCTCGCAGTACAATGAGCAGTTCTTC
J gene: TRBJ1-1; V gene: TRBV11-2; clone size: -; CDR3 length: 15; D gene: -; CDR3 protein: CASSSSGGDYTEAFF; CDR3 DNA: TGTGCCAGCAGCTCGTCTGGGGGGGACTACACTGAAGCTTTCTTT
J gene: TRBJ2-2; V gene: TRBV7-2; clone size: -; CDR3 length: 18; D gene: TRBD2; CDR3 protein: CASTEVLPAGGRVGELFF; CDR3 DNA: TGTGCCAGCACCGAGGTCCTCCCAGCGGGGGGGCGTGTCGGGGAGCTGTTTTTT
J gene: TRBJ2-5; V gene: TRBV28; clone size: -; CDR3 length: 14; D gene: TRBD1; CDR3 protein: CASSQAGGWETQYF; CDR3 DNA: TGTGCCAGCAGTCAGGCAGGGGGCTGGGAGACCCAGTACTTC
J gene: TRBJ2-5; V gene: TRBV2; clone size: few; CDR3 length: 13; D gene: TRBD1; CDR3 protein: CASSPDRDETQYF; CDR3 DNA: TGTGCCAGCAGTCCGGACAGGGATGAGACCCAGTACTTC
J gene: TRBJ2-6; V gene: TRBV10-1; clone size: -; CDR3 length: 18; D gene: TRBD2; CDR3 protein: CASSESAGAYPGANVLTF; CDR3 DNA: TGCGCCAGCAGTGAGTCGGCGGGAGCCTACCCTGGGGCCAACGTCCTGACTTTC
J gene: TRBJ1-2; V gene: TRBV14; clone size: -; CDR3 length: 13; D gene: -; CDR3 protein: CASSRGRYYGYTF; CDR3 DNA: TGTGCCAGCAGCCGGGGGCGGTACTATGGCTACACCTTC
J gene: TRBJ1-6; V gene: TRBV29-1; clone size: few; CDR3 length: 15; D gene: TRBD1; CDR3 protein: CSARDSSSYNSPLHF; CDR3 DNA: TGCAGCGCCCGGGACAGTAGCTCCTATAATTCACCCCTCCACTTT
J gene: TRBJ2-5; V gene: TRBV28; clone size: -; CDR3 length: 14; D gene: -; CDR3 protein: CASSPDSRSETQYF; CDR3 DNA: TGTGCCAGCAGTCCGGACAGCAGGTCGGAGACCCAGTACTTC
J gene: TRBJ1-3; V gene: TRBV2; clone size: -; CDR3 length: 14; D gene: TRBD1; CDR3 protein: CASREQGAGNTIYF; CDR3 DNA: TGTGCCAGCAGGGAACAGGGGGCCGGAAACACCATATATTTT
J gene: TRBJ1-6; V gene: TRBV18; clone size: -; CDR3 length: 15; D gene: -; CDR3 protein: CASSPTGGLNSPLHF; CDR3 DNA: TGTGCCAGCTCACCCACCGGGGGTCTTAATTCACCCCTCCACTTT
J gene: TRBJ1-5; V gene: TRBV4-1; clone size: once; CDR3 length: 14; D gene: -; CDR3 protein: CASSQGRAWQPQHF; CDR3 DNA: TGCGCCAGCAGCCAAGGGAGGGCCTGGCAGCCCCAGCATTTT
J gene: TRBJ2-3; V gene: TRBV2; clone size: -; CDR3 length: 14; D gene: -; CDR3 protein: CASSEGTSTDTQYF; CDR3 DNA: TGTGCCAGCAGTGAAGGCACTAGCACAGATACGCAGTATTTT
J gene: TRBJ2-7; V gene: TRBV27; clone size: -; CDR3 length: 14; D gene: TRBD1; CDR3 protein: CASSLDRGGSVQYF; CDR3 DNA: TGTGCCAGCAGTTTAGACAGGGGAGGTTCGGTGCAGTACTTC
J gene: TRBJ1-6; V gene: TRBV30; clone size: -; CDR3 length: 16; D gene: -; CDR3 protein: CAWADTRSSYNSPLHF; CDR3 DNA: TGTGCCTGGGCCGACACTCGAAGCTCCTATAATTCACCCCTCCACTTT
J gene: TRBJ2-5; V gene: TRBV27; clone size: -; CDR3 length: 13; D gene: -; CDR3 protein: CASSFGPQETQYF; CDR3 DNA: TGTGCCAGCAGTTTTGGGCCCCAAGAGACCCAGTACTTC
J gene: TRBJ1-2; V gene: TRBV7-9; clone size: -; CDR3 length: 13; D gene: -; CDR3 protein: CASSLISQRGYTF; CDR3 DNA: TGTGCCAGCAGCCTGATAAGCCAGCGTGGCTACACCTTC
J gene: TRBJ2-1; V gene: TRBV7-9; clone size: -; CDR3 length: 15; D gene: -; CDR3 protein: CASSLGRGLYNEQFF; CDR3 DNA: TGTGCCAGCAGCTTAGGCAGGGGTCTTTACAATGAGCAGTTCTTC
J gene: TRBJ2-7; V gene: TRBV5-6; clone size: -; CDR3 length: 12; D gene: -; CDR3 protein: CASSRPRVSEYF; CDR3 DNA: TGTGCCAGCAGTCGGCCCAGGGTCTCGGAGTACTTC
J gene: TRBJ2-5; V gene: TRBV30; clone size: -; CDR3 length: 12; D gene: TRBD1; CDR3 protein: CAWSRGLETQYF; CDR3 DNA: TGTGCCTGGAGCAGGGGGCTAGAGACCCAGTACTTC